Described below is a single TCR beta chain sequence and its context. What it binds is not known. Repertoires were generated with immunoSEQ multiplex PCR, while TCRdb's copy carries only in-frame clones and drops some. The sample carries approximately 86,000 clones, around 92% recorded once. This sample stems from a study of graft-versus-host responses after intestinal transplantation. About the research overall: Multivisceral, liver-intestinal, or isolated intestinal grafts were transplanted into recipients. Study-wide findings and caveats: Some GvH clones appeared in ileal mucosa or blood before recipient bone marrow.

V shed 4 bases and J shed 0 bases, with 12 bases lying between them. This CDR3 is built from 15 residues. Germline V lookup: CDR1 SEHNR, CDR2 FQNEAQ (reference sequence). The sequence came from a human donor who was the organ donor for an intestinal transplant. The material was unstimulated CD8+ T cells sorted from spleen or lymph node cells, obtained before transplant. V usage is TRBV7-9 and J usage is TRBJ2-5; D possibly corresponds to TRBD1 (6 bases). CDR3 DNA: TGTGCCAGCAGCTCCCCCCGGGACAACCAAGAGACCCAGTACTTC. Translating gives CASSSPRDNQETQYF.